The 29 T cell receptor beta chains below come from one sample, sequenced in a study of CD8 T cells in Susac syndrome. With random hexamers, 0.5 to 1 ug RNA was reverse transcribed. TCRdb re-analysed the immunoSEQ multiplex PCR reads in MiXCR, keeping a single row per CDR3 protein. This table has 100,000 to 150,000 distinct CDR3 sequences, just under 95% appearing once. Sample: CD4+ T cells from PBMCs. The receptors shown here come from a human donor with multiple sclerosis.

V gene TRBV5-4 combines with J gene TRBJ2-1, with D tentatively TRBD1 (7 bases). Trimming shortened V by 4 bases and J by 6 bases, and 23 bases separated the two germline ends. Germline V gene lookup returns CDR1 SGHNT and CDR2 YYREEE (reference sequence). The CDR3 covers 17 residues. CDR3 in amino acids: CASSRGGGTEVTNEQFF. For the CDR3, the DNA is TGTGCCAGCAGCCGGGGAGGCGGGACAGAAGTGACCAATGAGCAGTTCTTC. Combining the CDR3 with reference TRBV5-4 and TRBJ2-1 gives the whole variable domain ETGVTQSPTHLIKTRGQQVTLRCSSQSGHNTVSWYQQALGQGPQFIFQYYREEENGRGNFPPRFSGLQFPNYSSELNVNALELDDSALYLCASSRGGGTEVTNEQFFGPGTRLTVL.

The gene calls are TRBV7-2 and TRBJ2-2, with 7 bases lining up with TRBD2. There are 15 residues in the CDR3. J was trimmed by 5 bases and V by 5 bases; bases with no gene match: 8. Germline V CDR1 and CDR2: SGHTA, FQGNSA. The CDR3 is CASSLGAGVTGELFF. CDR3 DNA sequence: TGTGCCAGCAGCCTCGGGGCGGGGGTGACCGGGGAGCTGTTTTTT.

The chain links TRBV18 to TRBJ1-2; TRBD1 is a possible D gene (5 bases). The CDR3 has 15 residues. Germline V gene data show CDR1 as KGHSH and CDR2 as LQKENI. Trimming pared 3 bases from V and 8 bases from J, leaving 19 bases between. The DNA for the CDR3 is TGTGCCAGCTCACCCAGGGAGGAGGCCAAGAACGGCTACACCTTC. Residues: CASSPREEAKNGYTF.

Comments on this clonotype: A read error may account for a junction end that differs from germline. This chain links TRBV7-7 with TRBJ2-5; D may be TRBD1 (7 bases). CDR1 SSHAT and CDR2 FNYEAQ come from the germline V gene (reference sequence). This CDR3 spans 14 amino acids. The CDR3 spells CASSRPGGIETQYF. The CDR3 DNA sequence: TGTGCTAGCAGCCGACCAGGGGGGATTGAGACCCAGTACTTC. The complete variable domain, with remaining parts taken from reference TRBV7-7 and TRBJ2-5, reads GAGVSQSPRYKVTKRGQDVTLRCDPISSHATLYWYQQALGQGPEFLTYFNYEAQPDKSGLPSDRFSAERPEGSISTLTIQRTEQRDSAMYRCASSRPGGIETQYFGPGTRLLVL.

The chain is built from TRBV2 and TRBJ1-5, with a possible D match to TRBD1 (5 bases). Per germline, CDR1 SNHLY and CDR2 FYNNEI. This CDR3 has 15 amino acids. Trimming stripped 3 bases from V and 6 bases from J, with 15 bases between. The CDR3 bases are TGTGCCAGCAGTGACACCAGAGGAGGGGCTCAGCCCCAGCATTTT. This codes for CASSDTRGGAQPQHF. The full variable domain, rest sourced from reference TRBV2 and TRBJ1-5, is EPEVTQTPSHQVTQMGQEVILRCVPISNHLYFYWYRQILGQKVEFLVSFYNNEISEKSEIFDDQFSVERPDGSNFTLKIRSTKLEDSAMYFCASSDTRGGAQPQHFGDGTRLSIL.

The chain combines TRBV4-1 with TRBJ2-1, with 10 bases lining up with TRBD1. The CDR3 spans 15 residues. Losses at the gene ends were 1 base for V and 10 bases for J; bases not matched to a gene: 7. The germline CDR1 and CDR2 sequences are MGHRA and YSYEKL. The CDR3 coding sequence is TGCGCCAGCAGCCAAGGGCGGGGACAGGGGACCGAGCAGTTCTTC. This gives the protein CASSQGRGQGTEQFF.

The V call is TRBV7-2, the J call TRBJ2-3; 8 bases map to TRBD1. This CDR3 comprises 15 residues. J lost 1 base, V lost 6 bases, and 6 bases had no gene match. Germline loops: CDR1 SGHTA, CDR2 FQGNSA. Here the CDR3 reads CASSFDRGGTDTQYF. The CDR3 DNA sequence: TGTGCCAGCAGTTTTGACAGGGGTGGCACAGATACGCAGTATTTT.

The rearrangement links TRBV19 to TRBJ2-5; TRBD1 aligns across 9 bases. The CDR3 length is 15 residues. Trimming took 3 bases from V and 1 from J; bases not matched to a gene: 3. The germline V gene encodes CDR1 LNHDA and CDR2 SQIVND (reference sequence). The CDR3 nucleotides are TGTGCCAGTAGTATTCTGACAGGGGGCCAAGAGACCCAGTACTTC. Amino acids: CASSILTGGQETQYF. Full variable domain (missing parts from reference TRBV19 and TRBJ2-5): DGGITQSPKYLFRKEGQNVTLSCEQNLNHDAMYWYRQDPGQGLRLIYYSQIVNDFQKGDIAEGYSVSREKKESFPLTVTSAQKNPTAFYLCASSILTGGQETQYFGPGTRLLVL.

The chain has TRBV5-4 and TRBJ1-2, with D hard to call. The germline CDR1 and CDR2 sequences are SGHNT and YYREEE (reference sequence). V lost 0 bases to trimming and J lost 1 base, with 10 bases between them. The CDR3 is 15 amino acids. The chain's CDR3 is CASSLAPGNNYGYTF. CDR3 nucleotide sequence: TGTGCCAGCAGCTTGGCTCCGGGGAATAACTATGGCTACACCTTC.

The chain uses TRBV29-1 and TRBJ2-7, with D perhaps matching TRBD2 (7 bases). V was trimmed by 5 bases and J by 5 bases, leaving 16 bases between them. The CDR3 sequence is 13 residues long. Germline loops: CDR1 SQVTM, CDR2 ANQGSEA. The CDR3 reads CSVKKGGLNEQYF. CDR3 DNA: TGCAGCGTTAAAAAGGGGGGGCTCAACGAGCAGTACTTC.

This rearrangement joins TRBV2 to TRBJ1-2, with TRBD1 matching over 9 bases. Germline CDR1 reads SNHLY; CDR2 reads FYNNEI. The CDR3 loop spans 14 amino acids. The trim removed 7 bases at V and 4 bases at J, leaving 7 bases unmatched. This CDR3 reads CASTPGQGFYGYTF. CDR3 DNA sequence: TGTGCCAGCACCCCGGGACAGGGTTTCTATGGCTACACCTTC.

The chain employs TRBV20-1 and TRBJ2-1; 7 bases align to TRBD1. CDR3 length equals 15 residues. V trimming: 2 bases; J trimming: 7 bases; junction bases outside the gene matches: 11. The germline CDR1 and CDR2 sequences are DFQATT and SNEGSKA (reference sequence). CDR3 nucleotide sequence: TGCAGTGCTAGACCTGACAGGGCAGGACCAAATGAGCAGTTCTTC. Its protein product is CSARPDRAGPNEQFF.

This chain connects TRBV3-1 to TRBJ2-1; the D gene is possibly TRBD1 (8 bases). Trimming left V 2 bases short and J 4 bases short, with 12 bases between. From germline, CDR1 is LGHDT and CDR2 YNNKEL (reference sequence). The CDR3 sequence is 15 residues long. CDR3 region: CASSQTGGGYNEQFF. The CDR3 coding sequence is TGTGCCAGCAGCCAAACAGGGGGGGGGTACAATGAGCAGTTCTTC.

The chain links TRBV6-1 to TRBJ1-4; D uncertain. The length of the CDR3 is 14 residues. V was trimmed by 7 bases and J by 0 bases, leaving 9 bases between them. Germline CDR1 reads MNHNS; CDR2 reads SASEGT. CDR3 residues: CASNGPATNEKLFF. The CDR3 DNA reads TGTGCCAGCAACGGGCCTGCAACTAATGAAAAACTGTTTTTT.

DNA of the CDR3: TGTGCCTGGAGTAAGGGCGGTGGCGGGGAGCTGTTTTTT. The encoded protein is CAWSKGGGGELFF. This chain uses TRBV30 with TRBJ2-2; D is unclear. The CDR3 spans 13 residues. Germline CDR1 and CDR2: GTSNPN and SVGIG (reference sequence). V was trimmed by 2 bases and J by 7 bases, leaving 11 bases between them.

CDR3 amino acids: CASSFGPDNEQFF. The CDR3 DNA follows: TGTGCCAGCAGCTTCGGGCCGGACAATGAGCAGTTCTTC. This chain uses TRBV7-3 with TRBJ2-1; D remains ambiguous. The germline CDR1 and CDR2 sequences are SGHTA and FQGTGA. This CDR3 has 13 amino acids. The V end was cut by 3 bases, the J end by 5 bases, with 8 bases between. Looking up the rest from reference TRBV7-3 and TRBJ2-1 gives the full variable domain: GAGVSQTPSNKVTEKGKYVELRCDPISGHTALYWYRQSLGQGPEFLIYFQGTGAADDSGLPNDRFFAVRPEGSVSTLKIQRTERGDSAVYLCASSFGPDNEQFFGPGTRLTVL.

V is TRBV20-1 and J is TRBJ1-1; D may be TRBD1 (5 bases). In germline, CDR1 is DFQATT, CDR2 SNEGSKA (reference sequence). The V end lost 0 bases, the J end lost 6 bases, and 14 bases lay between the germline ends. The CDR3 length is 14 residues. Here the CDR3 DNA reads TGCAGTGCTAGAGATAAAGGGGTTTTGTCTGAAGCTTTCTTT. Its protein is CSARDKGVLSEAFF.

The chain recombines TRBV5-4 with TRBJ2-5, with D perhaps TRBD1 (5 bases). The CDR3 is 15 residues long. Trimming left V 2 bases short and J 5 bases short, with 16 bases between. Per germline, CDR1 SGHNT and CDR2 YYREEE (reference sequence). The CDR3, as DNA: TGTGCCAGCAGCTTCACGGTCAGGGCAGGGGAGACCCAGTACTTC. Translation: CASSFTVRAGETQYF.

The chain couples TRBV7-9 to TRBJ1-5; unclear D gene. Trimming took 6 bases from V and 7 from J, leaving 19 bases between them. Germline V gene lookup returns CDR1 SEHNR and CDR2 FQNEAQ (reference sequence). This CDR3 contains 15 residues. In DNA form, the CDR3 reads TGTGCCAGCAGTCTCTCGGGCCGGAGGAGCCAGCCCCAGCATTTT. It is translated as CASSLSGRRSQPQHF.

The table lists this clonotype with a few counts. The DNA for the CDR3 is TGCGCCAGCAGCGCCCGGGACAGGGGATGGAGCGGCTCTGGAAACACCATATATTTT. This gives the protein CASSARDRGWSGSGNTIYF. V and J are TRBV5-1 and TRBJ1-3, with 10 nucleotides matching TRBD1. V lost 4 bases to trimming and J lost 0 bases; unmatched junction nucleotides: 13. CDR1 SGHRS and CDR2 YFSETQ come from the germline V gene. This CDR3 is built from 19 residues.

This rearrangement joins TRBV2 to TRBJ2-5, with D tentatively TRBD2 (5 bases). The V gene lost 10 bases and the J gene lost 3 bases, with 12 bases spanning the gap. This CDR3 is 12 amino acids long. From germline, CDR1 is SNHLY and CDR2 FYNNEI. The CDR3 DNA reads as TGTGCCACCGAGGGCTATAAAGAGACCCAGTACTTC. The encoded protein is CATEGYKETQYF.

This chain links TRBV6-2 or TRBV6-3 with TRBJ2-1; 8 bases are a match to TRBD2. In germline, CDR1 is MNHEY, CDR2 SVGEGT. The CDR3 sequence is 15 residues long. The junction had 6 bases not matched to a gene; V was cut back by 6 bases and J by 2 bases. The chain's CDR3 is CASSAGGGPYNEQFF. For the CDR3, the DNA is TGTGCCAGCAGCGCCGGGGGGGGGCCCTACAATGAGCAGTTCTTC.

V is TRBV20-1 and J is TRBJ1-5; tentatively, D is TRBD1 (5 bases). Germline V gene lookup returns CDR1 DFQATT and CDR2 SNEGSKA (reference sequence). Trimming took 0 bases from V and 3 from J, leaving 9 bases between them. The CDR3 extends over 14 amino acids. CDR3 in DNA: TGCAGTGCTAGAGAGGGACCGCTCAATCAGCCCCAGCATTTT. It codes for CSAREGPLNQPQHF.

This chain joins TRBV20-1 and TRBJ1-1; no firm D call. The CDR3 is made up of 15 amino acids. Trimming pared 0 bases from V and 0 bases from J, leaving 11 bases between. CDR1 is DFQATT, CDR2 SNEGSKA, per germline (reference sequence). For the CDR3, the DNA is TGCAGTGCTAGAGATAGCGGCAGCATGAACACTGAAGCTTTCTTT. This encodes CSARDSGSMNTEAFF.

This sequence joins TRBV29-1 and TRBJ1-5; D is perhaps TRBD1 (6 bases). V dropped 7 bases and J dropped 1 base, with 11 bases sitting between them. The CDR3 has 13 residues. The germline V gene has CDR1 SQVTM and CDR2 ANQGSEA. CDR3 sequence reads: CSAIQGSNQPQHF. The CDR3 nucleotides are TGCAGCGCCATACAGGGAAGCAATCAGCCCCAGCATTTT.

V and J are TRBV27 and TRBJ2-7; 11 positions agree with TRBD2. With V trimmed by 6 bases and J by 5 bases, 3 bases remained unmatched. Germline CDR1 MNHEY, CDR2 SMNVEV (reference sequence). The CDR3 is 13 residues long. CDR3 amino acids: CASRTSGGHEQYF. CDR3 in DNA: TGTGCCAGCAGAACTAGCGGGGGCCACGAGCAGTACTTC.

This clonotype was recorded once. The genes are TRBV30 and TRBJ2-3; D is possibly TRBD1 or TRBD2 (5 bases each). Germline values: CDR1 GTSNPN, CDR2 SVGIG (reference sequence). The CDR3 loop spans 11 amino acids. V was cut by 7 bases and J by 6 bases, with 11 bases left in between. The CDR3, as DNA: TGTGCCTCGGGCGAGGGGGATACGCAGTATTTT. Translating gives CASGEGDTQYF.

This clonotype was detected only once. The rearrangement joins TRBV12-3 or TRBV12-4 to TRBJ2-3; no firm D call. With 6 bases removed from V and 2 bases from J, the gap between germline ends came to 12 bases. The CDR3 consists of 14 residues. This CDR3 is CASRKGALTDTQYF. As DNA, the CDR3 is TGTGCCAGCAGAAAAGGAGCACTCACAGATACGCAGTATTTT.

In DNA, the CDR3 is TGCGCCAGCAGCCAAGTTGGGCTAGCGGGGGAGCAGTTCTTC. Its translation: CASSQVGLAGEQFF. The rearrangement joins TRBV4-1 to TRBJ2-1; 9 positions match TRBD2. The CDR3 has 14 amino acids. Germline V lookup: CDR1 MGHRA, CDR2 YSYEKL. V was pared by 1 base and J by 10 bases, with 5 bases of the junction left unmatched.